This TCR beta chain was identified during a study of T cell responses to AZD1222 COVID-19 vaccine. Looking at the study overall: Pooling was applied to second doses at about 4 or about 12 weeks. The study, taken as a whole, reports: Only after the peak T cell response were repertoires sampled. Along spike, vaccine-associated CD4 TCRs were found throughout, with dominance at 160-218 and 743-854. Spike-specific TCR breadth and depth were elevated following two AZD1222 doses.

The CDR3 runs 15 residues. V was pared by 4 bases and J by 5 bases, with 17 bases between. CDR1 SGHTA and CDR2 FQGNSA come from the germline V gene. Comment on this clone: The target antigen is unknown.

Assay used: immunoSEQ multiplex PCR; TCRdb lists only in-frame clones, some missing. The data show about 85,000 clones, roughly 90% seen once. The sequence was obtained from an adult in good health. This sequence joins TRBV7-2 and TRBJ2-5; the D is unclear. This specimen consisted of peripheral blood, obtained on day 0 of AZD1222 vaccination. CDR3 nucleotides: TGTGCCAGCAGCTCAAACCGGGCCCTCGGGGAGACCCAGTACTTC. Translation: CASSSNRALGETQYF.